This T cell receptor (beta chain) was observed in a study of T cell responses to AZD1222 COVID-19 vaccine. Study details: Second doses at about 4 or about 12 weeks were pooled.

TCRdb's table, derived via immunoSEQ multiplex PCR, lists solely in-frame clones and lacks some. The profile covers more than 150,000 clones, with 90% to 95% appearing a single time and roughly 10% taken by the ten largest. J lost 8 bases, V lost 5 bases, and 8 bases had no gene match. This CDR3 has 14 residues. The germline V gene has CDR1 MNHNY and CDR2 SVGAGI (reference sequence). V gene TRBV6-6 combines with J gene TRBJ1-2, with 10 bases matching TRBD1. The material was peripheral blood, obtained on day 0 of AZD1222 vaccination. The source is an adult in good health. CDR3 coding DNA: TGTGCCAGCAGTGGACAGGGGGAGTCGGCGGGCTACACCTTC. As protein: CASSGQGESAGYTF.